The 16 T cell receptor beta chains below come from one sample, sequenced in a study of blood T cell repertoires in COVID-19. The protocol was immunoSEQ multiplex PCR, while the TCRdb copy is restricted to in-frame clones and leaves out a portion. The sample lists roughly 48,000 clones, approximately 95% occurring once. The sample was peripheral blood. All receptors derive from a man between 60 and 75 years old with COVID-19, enrolled during active disease.

The chain links TRBV19 to TRBJ1-1; D gene uncertain. Looked up from germline, CDR1 is LNHDA and CDR2 is SQIVND (reference sequence). The CDR3 sequence is 14 residues long. The V end was cut by 5 bases, the J end by 4 bases, with 14 bases between. The CDR3 nucleotides are TGTGCCAGTAGTTCCGGCCGGGGAATCACTGAAGCTTTCTTT. Protein product: CASSSGRGITEAFF.

This chain links TRBV19 with TRBJ1-2; 7 nucleotides agree with TRBD1. The trim removed 5 bases at V and 4 bases at J, leaving 7 bases unmatched. The CDR3 length is 14 residues. CDR1 LNHDA and CDR2 SQIVND come from the germline V gene (reference sequence). CDR3 protein: CASSSNRGGYGYTF. DNA for the CDR3: TGTGCCAGTAGTTCGAACAGGGGAGGCTATGGCTACACCTTC. The full variable domain, with the rest looked up from reference TRBV19 and TRBJ1-2, is DGGITQSPKYLFRKEGQNVTLSCEQNLNHDAMYWYRQDPGQGLRLIYYSQIVNDFQKGDIAEGYSVSREKKESFPLTVTSAQKNPTAFYLCASSSNRGGYGYTFGSGTRLTVV.

This clone has just a few counts. The chain couples TRBV30 to TRBJ2-7, with D possibly TRBD2 on 7 matching bases. CDR3 length: 13 residues. V was pared by 5 bases and J by 3 bases, with 14 bases between. In germline, CDR1 is GTSNPN, CDR2 SVGIG (reference sequence). The CDR3 spells CAWQGGVGYEQYF. DNA for the CDR3: TGTGCCTGGCAAGGGGGGGTTGGCTACGAGCAGTACTTC.

The chain combines TRBV18 with TRBJ2-5; D is possibly TRBD2 (5 bases). Germline lookup yields CDR1 KGHSH and CDR2 LQKENI. Trimming took 3 bases from V and 5 from J, leaving 13 bases between them. The CDR3 is 14 amino acids. CDR3 nucleotides: TGTGCCAGCTCACCGACGAGGGAGTTGGAGACCCAGTACTTC. It specifies CASSPTRELETQYF.

V and J are TRBV19 and TRBJ2-1, with TRBD2 identical over 9 bases. V trimming: 6 bases; J trimming: 0 bases; junction bases outside the gene matches: 12. Germline V gene data show CDR1 as LNHDA and CDR2 as SQIVND (reference sequence). There are 18 residues in the CDR3. CDR3 coding DNA: TGTGCCAGTAGCCTAGAGATCAGCGGGAGGTCCTCCTACAATGAGCAGTTCTTC. Protein sequence: CASSLEISGRSSYNEQFF.

Notes on this clone: Other nucleotide sequences from this sample produce the same CDR3. This chain joins TRBV18 and TRBJ1-1; D is uncertain. The CDR3 has 14 residues. Between the trimmed V and J ends, which lost 2 bases and 8 bases, there was a span of 15 bases. Germline CDR1 is KGHSH and CDR2 is LQKENI. CDR3 residues: CASSPNRGGTEAFF. The DNA for the CDR3 is TGTGCCAGCTCACCAAACCGGGGAGGCACGGAAGCTTTCTTT. Full variable domain (missing parts from reference TRBV18 and TRBJ1-1): NAGVMQNPRHLVRRRGQEARLRCSPMKGHSHVYWYRQLPEEGLKFMVYLQKENIIDESGMPKERFSAEFPKEGPSILRIQQVVRGDSAAYFCASSPNRGGTEAFFGQGTRLTVV.

V and J are TRBV28 and TRBJ1-1; 7 positions agree with TRBD1. The CDR3 contains 13 residues. CDR1 and CDR2 from the germline V gene are MDHEN and SYDVKM. V lost 1 base to trimming and J lost 6 bases; unmatched junction nucleotides: 2. The CDR3 DNA reads TGTGCCAGCAGTTTATTCACAGGGGCTGAAGCTTTCTTT. It is translated as CASSLFTGAEAFF.

The chain carries TRBV5-6 and TRBJ2-7; TRBD2 agrees at 10 bases. Germline CDR1 and CDR2: SGHDT and YYEEEE. The CDR3 extends over 16 amino acids. V lost 0 bases, J lost 0 bases, and 3 bases stayed unmatched. CDR3 protein: CASSLVLAGTSYEQYF. DNA for the CDR3: TGTGCCAGCAGCTTGGTACTAGCGGGGACCTCCTACGAGCAGTACTTC.

The rearrangement uses TRBV6-6 and TRBJ1-5, with TRBD1 matching over 7 bases. This CDR3 spans 15 amino acids. With V trimmed by 0 bases and J by 5 bases, 4 bases remained unmatched. Per the germline V gene, CDR1 is MNHNY and CDR2 is SVGAGI (reference sequence). CDR3 sequence: CASSYSDRAYQPQHF. CDR3 DNA: TGTGCCAGCAGTTACTCTGACAGGGCCTATCAGCCCCAGCATTTT.

This chain joins TRBV18 and TRBJ2-7; 8 bases fit TRBD2. The CDR3 loop spans 16 amino acids. V shed 6 bases, J shed 0 bases, and the junction held 10 bases outside the gene matches. Germline V lookup: CDR1 KGHSH, CDR2 LQKENI. The CDR3 is CASSGGGSGTSYEQYF. As DNA, the CDR3 is TGTGCCAGCTCTGGCGGCGGTAGCGGGACCTCCTACGAGCAGTACTTC.

The chain is built from TRBV7-2 and TRBJ2-7, with a tentative D call TRBD2 (6 bases). The CDR3 covers 15 residues. The V gene's germline CDR1 is SGHTA and CDR2 FQGNSA. V was cut by 0 bases and J by 4 bases, with 13 bases left in between. CDR3 DNA sequence: TGTGCCAGCAGCTTAGCTACTAGCCACTCATACGAGCAGTACTTC. This translates into CASSLATSHSYEQYF.

The chain uses TRBV11-2 and TRBJ1-6, with 7 bases lining up with TRBD1. The V gene end was trimmed by 4 bases and the J gene end by 10 bases; junction bases not matched to a gene: 10. The CDR3 is made up of 15 amino acids. The germline V gene has CDR1 SGHAT and CDR2 FQNNGV. The CDR3 is CASSSTRQGRSPLHF. The CDR3, as DNA: TGTGCCAGCAGCTCAACCCGACAGGGCAGATCACCCCTCCACTTT.

Only one count was recorded for this clone. This chain uses TRBV6-2 or TRBV6-3 with TRBJ1-6; 10 bases agree with TRBD1. CDR1 is MNHEY, CDR2 SVGEGT, per germline. This CDR3 spans 17 amino acids. V lost 6 bases and J lost 10; bases outside the gene matches: 15. CDR3 nucleotides: TGTGCCAGCAGCACCGGGACAGGGGTTGCCCACAGGTCACCCCTCCACTTT. It codes for CASSTGTGVAHRSPLHF.

The chain is built from TRBV7-9 and TRBJ2-7; 10 positions agree with TRBD1. V trimming: 5 bases; J trimming: 5 bases; junction bases outside the gene matches: 12. Germline V gives CDR1 SEHNR, CDR2 FQNEAQ (reference sequence). This CDR3 is built from 16 residues. CDR3 sequence: CASSPTPGQGYDEQYF. The CDR3 DNA reads TGTGCCAGCAGCCCAACCCCGGGACAGGGGTATGACGAGCAGTACTTC.

This chain uses TRBV7-2 with TRBJ2-1, with 10 bases fitting TRBD2. CDR3 size: 15 residues. Germline-derived CDR1 and CDR2 are SGHTA and FQGNSA. The junction had 5 bases not matched to a gene; V was cut back by 2 bases and J by 7 bases. CDR3 amino acids: CASSLSGRVSNEQFF. As DNA, the CDR3 is TGTGCCAGCAGCTTAAGCGGGAGGGTTTCTAATGAGCAGTTCTTC.

The chain joins TRBV25-1 to TRBJ1-1; D perhaps matches TRBD1 (6 bases). The V gene's germline CDR1 is MGHDK and CDR2 SYGVNS. The CDR3 loop spans 12 amino acids. Trimming left V 1 base short and J 8 bases short, with 8 bases between. CDR3 bases: TGTGCCAGCAGTGAATCCCAGGGGGAAGCTTTCTTT. It translates to CASSESQGEAFF.